This entry concerns a single TCR beta chain. This clonotype has a count of ten or more. This receptor's antigen is unknown. Per-base qualities were not stored, and no clone one base away is much larger. This entry is derived from a study of CD8+CD57+ T cells in acquired aplastic anemia (dated by TCRdb to between 2017 and 2018). With respect to the entire study: On average, sorted CD4+ and CD8+ cells yielded 3.2 ug of extracted DNA, with a range of roughly 0.18 to 30 ug. CD8+CD57+ expansion was defined as a frequency above the mean frequency observed in healthy subjects.

Flow cytometry had shown CD8+CD57+ cell expansion in the patients selected for sequencing. Every patient had severe acquired aplastic anemia, diagnosed using the International Study of Aplastic Anemia and Agranulocytosis and Camitta criteria. No therapy had been received by the patients at the time of blood sampling. TCR repertoires of sorted CD4+ and CD8+ blood T cells from severe aplastic anemia patients and healthy subjects were deep-sequenced in the study. Patients were enrolled in the USA under clinicaltrials.gov protocols 00001620, 01623167, 00001397, 00071045, 00081523 and 00961064. Ficoll-Paque density gradient centrifugation was used to isolate peripheral blood mononuclear cells. Before DNA was extracted, CD4+ and CD8+ T cells were sorted using either FACS or magnetic beads. Beyond this particular receptor, the publication reports: Around 27 CD8+ CDR3 sequences were found in both patients and controls but appeared to be highly expressed in patients and within the immunodominant clones of the patients. Patients and healthy controls showed no significant difference in CD8+ Simpson's diversity (P=0.060).

The CDR3 spans 14 residues, from the cysteine through the phenylalanine. Just the 42-base CDR3 DNA is kept, in frame starting at base 1. As encoded in the germline V gene, CDR1 is SGDLS while CDR2 is YYNGEE. V has 7 bases trimmed and J has 3 bases trimmed; junction bases matching no gene number 9. Genomic DNA served as template for TCR beta VDJ combination and CDR3 sequence profiling. TCR repertoire sequencing was run on an Illumina HiSeq 2000. For the original study's pipeline: Repertoire assessment relied on Simpson's diversity index, CDR3 size and DJ length profiles, and TRBV/TRBJ rearrangement plots. The most abundant DNA sequence in the deep sequencing data was taken as the immunodominant clone. CDR3 amino acid sequences were screened for sharing across subjects and compared with published repertoires and the VDJdb database. The raw public reads went through TCRdb reprocessing: fastp at Q25, MiXCR clone calling, in-frame beta chains kept. Identical CDR3 proteins give one entry, which carries the most common genes and DNA. TCRdb's processing, not the study's, gives the V and J calls here. In all, the sample holds 150,000 to 200,000 distinct CDR3 sequences, and around 48% of those were seen once. Together, the top ten hold more than 30% of the sample.

The sample comprised sorted CD4+, CD8+, or CD8+CD57+ T cells (not recorded which) from PBMCs. The origin of this receptor is a human donor with aplastic anemia. This chain is built from TRBV9 and TRBJ2-5; 7 central bases correspond to TRBD1. The nucleotides read TGTGCCAGCGGTCAGGGGACAGCTGAAGAGACCCAGTACTTC. Its translation is CASGQGTAEETQYF.